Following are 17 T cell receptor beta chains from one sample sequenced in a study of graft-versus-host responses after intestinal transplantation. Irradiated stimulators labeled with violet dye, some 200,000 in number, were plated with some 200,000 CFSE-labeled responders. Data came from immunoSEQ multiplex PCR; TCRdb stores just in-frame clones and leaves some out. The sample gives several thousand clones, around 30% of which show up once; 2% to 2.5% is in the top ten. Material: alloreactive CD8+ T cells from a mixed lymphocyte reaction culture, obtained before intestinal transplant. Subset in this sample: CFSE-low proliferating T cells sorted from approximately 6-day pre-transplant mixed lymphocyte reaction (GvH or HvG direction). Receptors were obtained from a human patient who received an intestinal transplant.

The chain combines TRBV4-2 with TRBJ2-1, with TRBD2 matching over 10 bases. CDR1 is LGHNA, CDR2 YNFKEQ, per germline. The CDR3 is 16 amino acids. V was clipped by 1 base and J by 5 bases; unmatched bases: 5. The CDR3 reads CASSQVLLAGNNEQFF. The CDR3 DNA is TGTGCCAGCAGCCAAGTATTACTAGCGGGGAACAATGAGCAGTTCTTC.

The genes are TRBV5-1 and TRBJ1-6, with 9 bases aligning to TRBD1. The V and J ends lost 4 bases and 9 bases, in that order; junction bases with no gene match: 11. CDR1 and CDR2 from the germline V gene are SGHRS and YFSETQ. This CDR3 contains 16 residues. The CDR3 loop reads CASSPNTGGFGSPLHF. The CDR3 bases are TGCGCCAGCAGCCCCAATACAGGGGGCTTTGGTTCACCCCTCCACTTT.

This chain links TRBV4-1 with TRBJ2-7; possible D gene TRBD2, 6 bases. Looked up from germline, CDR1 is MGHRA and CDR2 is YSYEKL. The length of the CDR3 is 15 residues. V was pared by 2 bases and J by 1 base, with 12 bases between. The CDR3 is CASSQPGGTSYEQYF. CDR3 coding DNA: TGCGCCAGCAGCCAACCTGGCGGGACTTCCTACGAGCAGTACTTC.

The CDR3 reads CASRLVYEQFF. In nucleotides, the CDR3 is TGCGCCAGCAGATTAGTATATGAGCAGTTCTTC. This chain uses TRBV5-1 with TRBJ2-1; no clear D gene. Germline CDR1 and CDR2: SGHRS and YFSETQ. The CDR3 spans 11 residues. V was pared by 5 bases and J by 8 bases, with 8 bases between.

The DNA for the CDR3 is TGTGCCAGCAGCACCCTACCCCTTTTACGCGAGTACACTGAAGCTTTCTTT. Amino acids: CASSTLPLLREYTEAFF. The genes are TRBV4-2 and TRBJ1-1; no definite D call. V was shortened by 5 bases and J by 3 bases, with 22 bases between the two germline ends. Germline V gene lookup returns CDR1 LGHNA and CDR2 YNFKEQ. CDR3 length: 17 amino acids.

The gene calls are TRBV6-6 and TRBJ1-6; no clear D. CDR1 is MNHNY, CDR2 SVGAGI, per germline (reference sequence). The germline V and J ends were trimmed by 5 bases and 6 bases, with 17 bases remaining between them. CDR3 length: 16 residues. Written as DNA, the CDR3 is TGTGCCAGCAGTGCATGGCGCGGAGGAACTAATTCACCCCTCCACTTT. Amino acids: CASSAWRGGTNSPLHF.

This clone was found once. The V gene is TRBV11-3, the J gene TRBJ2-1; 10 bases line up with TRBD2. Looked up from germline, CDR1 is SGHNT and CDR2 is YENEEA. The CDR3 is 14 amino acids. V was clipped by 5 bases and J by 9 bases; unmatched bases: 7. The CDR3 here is CASSLGTSVGEQFF. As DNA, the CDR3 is TGTGCCAGCAGCCTAGGGACTAGCGTTGGTGAGCAGTTCTTC. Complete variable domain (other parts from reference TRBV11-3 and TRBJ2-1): EAGVVQSPRYKIIEKKQPVAFWCNPISGHNTLYWYLQNLGQGPELLIRYENEEAVDDSQLPKDRFSAERLKGVDSTLKIQPAELGDSAVYLCASSLGTSVGEQFFGPGTRLTVL.

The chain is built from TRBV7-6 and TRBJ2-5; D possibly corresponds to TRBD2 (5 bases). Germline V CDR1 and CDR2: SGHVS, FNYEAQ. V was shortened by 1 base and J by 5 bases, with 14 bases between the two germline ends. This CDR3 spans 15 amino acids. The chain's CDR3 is CASSLVGTSSETQYF. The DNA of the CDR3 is TGTGCCAGCAGCTTAGTGGGCACTAGTTCCGAGACCCAGTACTTC.

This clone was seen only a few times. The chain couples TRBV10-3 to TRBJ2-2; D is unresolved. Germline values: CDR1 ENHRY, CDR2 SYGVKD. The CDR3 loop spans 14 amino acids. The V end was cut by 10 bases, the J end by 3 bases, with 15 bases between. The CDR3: CATLSVADTGELFF. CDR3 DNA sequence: TGTGCCACCTTGTCTGTTGCGGACACCGGGGAGCTGTTTTTT.

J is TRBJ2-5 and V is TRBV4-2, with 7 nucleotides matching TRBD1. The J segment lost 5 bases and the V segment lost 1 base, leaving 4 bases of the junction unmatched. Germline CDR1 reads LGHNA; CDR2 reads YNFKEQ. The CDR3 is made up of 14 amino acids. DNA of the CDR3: TGTGCCAGCAGCCAAGGACAGGGTTACGAGACCCAGTACTTC. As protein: CASSQGQGYETQYF.

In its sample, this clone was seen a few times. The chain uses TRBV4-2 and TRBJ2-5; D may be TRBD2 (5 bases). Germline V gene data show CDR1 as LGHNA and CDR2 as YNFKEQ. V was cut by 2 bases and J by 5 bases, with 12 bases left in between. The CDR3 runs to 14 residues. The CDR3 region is CASSQHREGETQYF. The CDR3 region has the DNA TGTGCCAGCAGCCAACATCGGGAAGGGGAGACCCAGTACTTC.

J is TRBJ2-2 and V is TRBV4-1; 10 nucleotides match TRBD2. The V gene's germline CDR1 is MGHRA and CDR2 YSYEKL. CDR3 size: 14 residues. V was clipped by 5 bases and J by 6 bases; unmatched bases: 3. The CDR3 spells CASSLAGGAGELFF. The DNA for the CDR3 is TGCGCCAGCAGCTTAGCGGGAGGCGCCGGGGAGCTGTTTTTT.

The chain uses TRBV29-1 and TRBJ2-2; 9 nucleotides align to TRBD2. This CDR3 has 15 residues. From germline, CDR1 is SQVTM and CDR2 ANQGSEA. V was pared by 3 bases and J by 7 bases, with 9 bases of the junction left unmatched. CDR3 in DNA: TGCAGCGTTGAGACGAGCGGGGGGCGGGGCGGGGAGCTGTTTTTT. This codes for CSVETSGGRGGELFF.

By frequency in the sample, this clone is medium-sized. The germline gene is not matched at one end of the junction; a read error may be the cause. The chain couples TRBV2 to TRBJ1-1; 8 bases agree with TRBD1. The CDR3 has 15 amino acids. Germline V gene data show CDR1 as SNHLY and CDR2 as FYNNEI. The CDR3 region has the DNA TGTGCCAGCAGGGAAGGAACAGGGGGGAACACTGAAGCTTTCTTT. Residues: CASREGTGGNTEAFF. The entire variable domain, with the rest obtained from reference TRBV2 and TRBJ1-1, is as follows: EPEVTQTPSHQVTQMGQEVILRCVPISNHLYFYWYRQILGQKVEFLVSFYNNEISEKSEIFDDQFSVERPDGSNFTLKIRSTKLEDSAMYFCASREGTGGNTEAFFGQGTRLTVV.

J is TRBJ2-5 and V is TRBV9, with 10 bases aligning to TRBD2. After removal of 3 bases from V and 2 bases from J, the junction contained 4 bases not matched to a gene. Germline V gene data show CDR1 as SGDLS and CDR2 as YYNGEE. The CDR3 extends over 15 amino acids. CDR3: CASSGQGLAQETQYF. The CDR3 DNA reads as TGTGCCAGCAGCGGACAGGGACTAGCGCAAGAGACCCAGTACTTC.

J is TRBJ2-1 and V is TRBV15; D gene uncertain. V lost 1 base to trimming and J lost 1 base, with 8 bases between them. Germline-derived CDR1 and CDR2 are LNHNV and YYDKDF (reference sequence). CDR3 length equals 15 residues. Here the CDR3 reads CATSRGATSYNEQFF. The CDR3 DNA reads TGTGCCACCAGCAGAGGAGCGACGTCCTACAATGAGCAGTTCTTC.

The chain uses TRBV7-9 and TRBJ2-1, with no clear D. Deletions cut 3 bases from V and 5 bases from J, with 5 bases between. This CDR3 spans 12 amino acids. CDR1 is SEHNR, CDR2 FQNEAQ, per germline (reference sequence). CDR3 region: CASSFADNEQFF. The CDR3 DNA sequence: TGTGCCAGCAGCTTTGCAGACAATGAGCAGTTCTTC.